Listed here are 21 T cell receptor beta chains from one sample, sequenced in a study of CD8 T cells in ankylosing spondylitis. Study-wide points: A TCR beta motif of under 10 highly homologous variants seemed to mark ankylosing spondylitis blood.

Via MiXCR, TCRdb re-called the 5' RACE reads, giving one row per CDR3 protein. Of approximately 400,000 distinct CDR3 sequences listed, roughly a sixth were seen once; the top ten hold over 0.9%. These receptors' antigens are unknown. Sequenced material: blood, either unsorted or a sorted T cell fraction (not recorded which). The receptors derive from a male donor with ankylosing spondylitis.

The chain couples TRBV9 to TRBJ1-2; D remains unclear. V was clipped by 7 bases and J by 6 bases, with 7 bases between them. CDR1 and CDR2 (germline): SGDLS, YYNGEE. The CDR3 covers 10 residues. In DNA form, the CDR3 reads TGTGCCAGCCCCGGGGATGGCTACACCTTC. It yields the protein CASPGDGYTF.

Only a few counts were recorded for this clonotype. The chain links TRBV11-2 to TRBJ2-1, with a possible D match to TRBD2 (6 bases). Germline V CDR1 and CDR2: SGHAT, FQNNGV. The CDR3 contains 17 residues. Trimming took off 0 bases at V and 7 bases at J, with 19 bases between the two ends. In DNA form, the CDR3 reads TGTGCCAGCAGCTTAGAGTTGTGGGTTGCTCGGGAGAATGAGCAGTTCTTC. Translated: CASSLELWVARENEQFF.

This chain links TRBV5-5 with TRBJ2-3; TRBD1 matches 11 bases. This CDR3 contains 17 residues. Germline CDR1 is SGHKS and CDR2 is YYEKEE (reference sequence). The junction had 7 bases not matched to a gene; V was cut back by 3 bases and J by 1 base. The DNA for the CDR3 is TGTGCCAGCAGCTGGGGGCGGACAGGGGGCGGCACAGATACGCAGTATTTT. This gives the protein CASSWGRTGGGTDTQYF.

The J gene is TRBJ2-1, the V gene TRBV7-3; 12 bases are a match to TRBD2. Germline CDR1 reads SGHTA; CDR2 reads FQGTGA. The length of the CDR3 is 19 residues. Germline trimming cut 4 bases from V and 0 bases from J; bases unmatched to any gene: 10. The CDR3 protein is CASSSRLAGVLNSYNEQFF. The DNA for the CDR3 is TGTGCCAGCAGCTCGAGACTAGCGGGAGTTTTGAACTCCTACAATGAGCAGTTCTTC.

The chain is built from TRBV12-3 or TRBV12-4 and TRBJ1-1, with a weak D call TRBD1 (5 bases). CDR3 size: 19 residues. V was pared by 8 bases and J by 6 bases, with 34 bases between. The CDR3 bases are TGTGCCAGCTGCCCCGAGGGGATATTCTACCGTACCCCTAACGCTGAAGCTTTCTTT. As protein: CASCPEGIFYRTPNAEAFF.

This sequence joins TRBV5-4 and TRBJ2-1, with 8 positions matching TRBD1. CDR1 and CDR2 (germline): SGHNT, YYREEE (reference sequence). The CDR3 is 14 residues long. With 2 bases clipped from V and 6 bases from J, the junction kept 4 bases outside the gene matches. The CDR3 nucleotides read TGTGCCAGCAGCTTCCAGGGGGCTCCCAATGAGCAGTTCTTC. Amino acid sequence: CASSFQGAPNEQFF.

This clonotype appeared a few times. This chain links TRBV28 with TRBJ1-2; D unclear. CDR1 and CDR2 (germline): MDHEN, SYDVKM. The V end lost 2 bases, the J end lost 8 bases, and 9 bases lay between the germline ends. The CDR3 length is 12 residues. CDR3 residues: CASSLIGIGYTF. CDR3 nucleotide sequence: TGTGCCAGCAGTTTAATAGGAATCGGCTACACCTTC.

The genes are TRBV7-9 and TRBJ2-7; D is unresolved. The CDR3 consists of 11 residues. Germline V CDR1 and CDR2: SEHNR, FQNEAQ (reference sequence). Trimming took 11 bases from V and 6 from J, leaving 14 bases between them. This CDR3 is CACGRLGEQYF. The DNA of the CDR3 is TGTGCCTGCGGCAGGTTGGGCGAGCAGTACTTC.

V gene TRBV7-9 combines with J gene TRBJ2-1, with D perhaps TRBD1 (5 bases). Germline loops: CDR1 SEHNR, CDR2 FQNEAQ (reference sequence). V lost 5 bases, J lost 10 bases, and 15 bases lay in between. The CDR3 length is 13 residues. The CDR3 DNA follows: TGTGCCAGCAGCCCATTGGGGCCAGTCGAGCAGTTCTTC. It specifies CASSPLGPVEQFF.

The table lists this clonotype with a few counts. The chain links TRBV7-6 to TRBJ1-1; D is undetermined. CDR3 length: 15 amino acids. V lost 1 base and J lost 10, with 19 bases in between. CDR1 is SGHVS and CDR2 is FNYEAQ in the germline V gene. DNA for the CDR3: TGTGCCAGCAGCTTAGTCAAAGGTCCCCTCAAAGGAGCTTTCTTT. Its translation: CASSLVKGPLKGAFF. Complete variable domain (other parts from reference TRBV7-6 and TRBJ1-1): GAGVSQSPRYKVTKRGQDVALRCDPISGHVSLYWYRQALGQGPEFLTYFNYEAQQDKSGLPNDRFSAERPEGSISTLTIQRTEQRDSAMYRCASSLVKGPLKGAFFGQGTRLTVV.

This clonotype was seen at least ten times. J is TRBJ2-5 and V is TRBV20-1; 7 bases are shared with TRBD2. The CDR3 contains 14 residues. The V segment lost 6 bases and the J segment 8 bases; nucleotides outside the gene matches: 15. Per germline, CDR1 DFQATT and CDR2 SNEGSKA (reference sequence). The CDR3 loop is CSARGGGGPVTQYF. The CDR3 DNA reads as TGCAGTGCCCGTGGGGGGGGGGGACCAGTCACCCAGTACTTC.

This chain connects TRBV2 to TRBJ2-7; 7 positions match TRBD1. The CDR3 has 14 amino acids. Germline V lookup: CDR1 SNHLY, CDR2 FYNNEI. Germline trimming cut 7 bases from V and 0 bases from J; bases unmatched to any gene: 6. The CDR3 region is CASKDRASSYEQYF. Written as DNA, the CDR3 is TGTGCCAGCAAAGACAGGGCAAGCTCCTACGAGCAGTACTTC.

The chain uses TRBV12-3 or TRBV12-4 and TRBJ2-2; 9 positions match TRBD2. The CDR3 loop spans 20 amino acids. Trimming removed 5 bases from V and 1 base from J; junction bases left unmatched: 17. CDR3 nucleotides: TGTGCCAGCAGTCCAATCCCCAAAACTAGCGGGTCTGGGAACACCGGGGAGCTGTTTTTT. Amino acids: CASSPIPKTSGSGNTGELFF.

This clonotype was found a few times. The chain carries TRBV20-1 and TRBJ2-1, with 10 nucleotides matching TRBD2. The CDR3 consists of 15 residues. Germline V gives CDR1 DFQATT, CDR2 SNEGSKA (reference sequence). The chain's CDR3 is CRILAGGLSYNEQFF. For the CDR3, the DNA is TGCAGAATATTAGCGGGGGGCCTTTCCTACAATGAGCAGTTCTTC.

This chain connects TRBV6-1 to TRBJ1-1; TRBD1 aligns across 7 bases. Germline-derived CDR1 and CDR2 are MNHNS and SASEGT. The CDR3 has 14 amino acids. V dropped 7 bases and J dropped 6; count of bases not matched to a gene: 11. The CDR3 sequence: CASTLQGTLSEAFF. In DNA form, the CDR3 reads TGTGCCAGCACCCTACAGGGGACTTTGTCTGAAGCTTTCTTT.

This clonotype was seen a few times. V is TRBV27 and J is TRBJ1-5, with TRBD1 matching over 7 bases. With 5 bases clipped from V and 1 base from J, the junction kept 5 bases outside the gene matches. Germline V gene lookup returns CDR1 MNHEY and CDR2 SMNVEV (reference sequence). This CDR3 contains 15 residues. CDR3 bases: TGTGCCAGCAGTCCCAGGGGGATAAGCAATCAGCCCCAGCATTTT. Its protein product is CASSPRGISNQPQHF.

This clonotype was recorded at least ten times. The V gene is TRBV6-2 or TRBV6-3, the J gene TRBJ2-2, with D tentatively TRBD1 or TRBD2 (5 bases each). Germline V lookup: CDR1 MNHEY, CDR2 SVGEGT. V gave up 7 bases and J gave up 2 bases, with 11 bases separating them. CDR3 length: 14 amino acids. CDR3 coding DNA: TGTGCCAGCAAGAGGGACCAAAACACCGGGGAGCTGTTTTTT. Translation: CASKRDQNTGELFF.

The chain is built from TRBV4-1 and TRBJ2-5, with no clear D. The CDR3 has 14 amino acids. The V and J ends lost 4 bases and 2 bases respectively, with 11 bases between them. Germline CDR1 and CDR2: MGHRA and YSYEKL. The CDR3 coding sequence is TGCGCCAGCAGCCTTCGGAGCAGGCAAGAGACCCAGTACTTC. The encoded protein is CASSLRSRQETQYF.

The chain uses TRBV20-1 and TRBJ2-3; D remains ambiguous. V lost 3 bases and J 4 bases, leaving 17 bases between the germline ends. In germline, CDR1 is DFQATT, CDR2 SNEGSKA (reference sequence). This CDR3 region has 15 residues. The CDR3: CSARSKLFPADTQYF. The CDR3 region has the DNA TGCAGTGCTAGGTCGAAACTTTTTCCGGCAGATACGCAGTATTTT.

This clonotype was detected many times. The rearrangement uses TRBV5-1 and TRBJ1-1; possible D gene TRBD1, 6 bases. CDR3 length: 16 residues. Trimming took off 4 bases at V and 1 base at J, with 17 bases between the two ends. CDR1 and CDR2 (germline): SGHRS, YFSETQ. CDR3 loop: CASSDEPGTRNTEAFF. CDR3 coding DNA: TGCGCCAGCAGCGACGAACCCGGGACAAGGAACACTGAAGCTTTCTTT.

This clonotype was detected many times. The V call is TRBV5-1, the J call TRBJ1-1; D is possibly TRBD1 (5 bases). Germline V gene data show CDR1 as SGHRS and CDR2 as YFSETQ. The CDR3 totals 15 residues. V gave up 0 bases and J gave up 2 bases, with 11 bases separating them. For the CDR3, the DNA is TGCGCCAGCAGCTTGGTTCCGGGGCTAAACACTGAAGCTTTCTTT. Protein product: CASSLVPGLNTEAFF.